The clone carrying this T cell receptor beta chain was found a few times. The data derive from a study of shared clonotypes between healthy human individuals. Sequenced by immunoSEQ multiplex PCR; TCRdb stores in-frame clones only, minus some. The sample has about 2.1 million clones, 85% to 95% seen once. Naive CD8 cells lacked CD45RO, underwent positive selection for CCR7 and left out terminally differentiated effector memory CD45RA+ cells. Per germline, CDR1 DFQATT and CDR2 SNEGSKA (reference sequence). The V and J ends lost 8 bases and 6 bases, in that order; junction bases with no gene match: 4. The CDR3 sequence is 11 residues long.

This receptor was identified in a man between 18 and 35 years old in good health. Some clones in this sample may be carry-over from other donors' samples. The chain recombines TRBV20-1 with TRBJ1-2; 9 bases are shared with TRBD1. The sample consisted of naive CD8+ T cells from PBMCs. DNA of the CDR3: TGCAGTATACAGGGGGCCGATGGCTACACCTTC. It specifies CSIQGADGYTF.